The rows below give T cell receptor beta chains drawn from one sample of a study of blood T cell repertoires in COVID-19. Profiling relied on immunoSEQ multiplex PCR, and the TCRdb table lists in-frame clones only, not all of them. This sample has 70,000 to 95,000 clones, with around four fifths found just once. The specimen sequenced was peripheral blood. These receptors were obtained from a human donor in a cohort sampled during active COVID-19. CDR3s include the opening cysteine and the closing phenylalanine or tryptophan. D genes are given only for firm matches. Rows give clone size only sometimes, using once, few, many, or a class for an expanded clone.

-,14,TRBD1,TRBJ1-1,TRBV6-5,CASRRNRGDTEAFF,TGTGCCAGCAGGCGCAACAGGGGGGACACTGAAGCTTTCTTT
-,15,TRBD2,TRBJ2-7,TRBV9,CASSAASGREYEQYF,TGTGCCAGCAGCGCCGCTAGCGGGAGAGAGTACGAGCAGTACTTC
-,14,-,TRBJ1-1,TRBV6-5,CASSPVALNTEAFF,TGTGCCAGCAGCCCCGTAGCCCTGAACACTGAAGCTTTCTTT
-,16,-,TRBJ2-2,TRBV7-9,CASSLVAFINTGELFF,TGTGCCAGCAGCTTAGTTGCGTTTATAAACACCGGGGAGCTGTTTTTT
-,13,-,TRBJ2-6,TRBV19,CASSSLGANVLTF,TGTGCCAGTAGTTCCCTGGGGGCCAACGTCCTGACTTTC
-,11,-,TRBJ1-1,TRBV6-5,CASRTGTEAFF,TGTGCCAGCAGGACGGGGACTGAAGCTTTCTTT
-,14,TRBD1,TRBJ1-2,TRBV5-5,CASSFPDRENGYTF,TGTGCCAGCAGCTTCCCGGACAGGGAGAATGGCTACACCTTC
-,15,TRBD2,TRBJ2-5,TRBV4-2,CASSQVAGGPETQYF,TGTGCCAGCAGCCAGGTAGCGGGGGGGCCTGAGACCCAGTACTTC
-,18,TRBD1,TRBJ2-1,TRBV27,CASRALGTGVPFYNEQFF,TGTGCCAGCAGGGCGTTAGGGACAGGGGTCCCCTTTTACAATGAGCAGTTCTTC
-,15,TRBD1,TRBJ2-5,TRBV10-1,CASSEWTGVQETQYF,TGCGCCAGCAGTGAGTGGACAGGGGTCCAAGAGACCCAGTACTTC
-,16,TRBD1,TRBJ1-5,TRBV28,CASSLAQGVGNQPQHF,TGTGCCAGCAGTTTAGCCCAGGGGGTTGGCAATCAGCCCCAGCATTTT
-,17,-,TRBJ1-3,TRBV7-8,CASSPSSRTTSGNTIYF,TGTGCCAGCAGCCCATCCTCCCGGACAACGTCTGGAAACACCATATATTTT
-,15,-,TRBJ1-5,TRBV6-5,CASSSTRMSNQPQHF,TGTGCCAGCAGTTCCACCAGGATGAGCAATCAGCCCCAGCATTTT
-,18,-,TRBJ1-3,TRBV4-1,CASSQASAGATRGNTIYF,TGCGCCAGCAGCCAAGCCAGCGCGGGGGCTACGAGGGGAAACACCATATATTTT
-,17,-,TRBJ2-7,TRBV6-8,CASSSFKGHFPGYEQYF,TGTGCCAGCAGTTCTTTCAAGGGGCACTTCCCAGGCTACGAGCAGTACTTC
-,15,TRBD2,TRBJ2-7,TRBV7-3,CASSLVGLAGSEQYF,TGTGCCAGCAGCTTAGTGGGACTAGCGGGGAGCGAGCAGTACTTC
-,14,TRBD1,TRBJ2-7,TRBV5-1,CASSLQGNEYEQYF,TGCGCCAGCAGCTTACAGGGGAATGAGTACGAGCAGTACTTC
-,15,TRBD1,TRBJ2-7,TRBV6-5,CASSSSGTGTYEQYF,TGTGCCAGCAGTTCCTCCGGGACAGGGACCTACGAGCAGTACTTC
-,14,-,TRBJ2-5,TRBV5-1,CASSFRGSGETQYF,TGCGCCAGCAGCTTTAGGGGTTCTGGAGAGACCCAGTACTTC
-,13,TRBD1,TRBJ2-7,TRBV27,CASSPWTGDEQYF,TGTGCCAGCAGTCCATGGACAGGGGATGAGCAGTACTTC
-,13,TRBD1,TRBJ2-7,TRBV7-9,CASSLEGGHEQYF,TGTGCCAGCAGCTTAGAAGGGGGCCACGAGCAGTACTTC
-,13,-,TRBJ2-1,TRBV2,CASSGDERTEQFF,TGTGCCAGCAGCGGTGACGAGCGTACTGAGCAGTTCTTC
-,13,-,TRBJ1-3,TRBV13,CASSLQAGNTIYF,TGTGCCAGCAGCCTTCAGGCGGGAAACACCATATATTTT
-,15,-,TRBJ1-6,TRBV9,CASSVEVGGSAPLHF,TGTGCCAGCAGCGTAGAAGTAGGGGGAAGTGCACCCCTCCACTTT
few,12,-,TRBJ1-1,TRBV29-1,CSVNGLGTEAFF,TGCAGCGTGAATGGGCTTGGTACTGAAGCTTTCTTT
few,11,-,TRBJ1-2,TRBV6-5,CASSLQYGYTF,TGTGCCAGCAGTCTACAGTACGGCTACACCTTC
-,14,TRBD1,TRBJ1-3,TRBV28,CASSSGGLGNTIYF,TGTGCCAGCAGCTCAGGGGGCTTGGGAAACACCATATATTTT
-,11,-,TRBJ2-7,TRBV6-5,CASRRDYEQYF,TGTGCCAGCAGGCGGGACTACGAGCAGTACTTC
-,13,TRBD1,TRBJ1-2,TRBV6-5,CASLPGTGYGYTF,TGTGCCAGCCTCCCCGGGACAGGATATGGCTACACCTTC
-,16,-,TRBJ2-1,TRBV9,CASSVAHLSSYNEQFF,TGTGCCAGCAGCGTAGCGCACCTGAGCTCCTACAATGAGCAGTTCTTC
-,14,TRBD2,TRBJ2-7,TRBV18,CASSQTSGSYEQYF,TGTGCCAGCTCACAGACTAGCGGGAGTTACGAGCAGTACTTC
-,13,-,TRBJ2-1,TRBV6-4,CASSKEPANEQFF,TGTGCCAGCAGTAAGGAGCCGGCAAATGAGCAGTTCTTC
-,16,TRBD2,TRBJ2-7,TRBV27,CAGSLTGGSGSYEQYF,TGTGCCGGCAGTTTGACCGGTGGTAGCGGGAGCTACGAGCAGTACTTC
-,15,-,TRBJ2-2,TRBV28,CASSFLGRGTGELFF,TGTGCCAGCAGTTTTCTTGGCAGGGGCACCGGGGAGCTGTTTTTT
-,14,-,TRBJ2-2,TRBV21-1,CASRPKAGAGELFF,TGTGCCAGCAGGCCCAAGGCAGGGGCCGGGGAGCTGTTTTTT
many,12,-,TRBJ1-5,TRBV27,CASSLTNQPQHF,TGTGCCAGCAGTTTAACAAATCAGCCCCAGCATTTT
few,15,-,TRBJ1-5,TRBV19,CASKSATVGNQPQHF,TGTGCCAGTAAGTCCGCCACAGTGGGCAATCAGCCCCAGCATTTT
-,13,-,TRBJ2-3,TRBV24-1,CATSGLGLDTQYF,TGTGCCACCAGTGGATTGGGACTAGATACGCAGTATTTT
-,17,TRBD2,TRBJ2-1,TRBV28,CASSSPSEGGTYNEQFF,TGTGCCAGCAGTTCCCCGTCGGAGGGAGGGACCTACAATGAGCAGTTCTTC
-,13,-,TRBJ2-7,TRBV10-3,CAQSRGRDYEQYF,TGTGCCCAGAGCAGGGGAAGGGACTACGAGCAGTACTTC
-,15,TRBD1,TRBJ1-5,TRBV4-1,CASSQPGQGNQPQHF,TGCGCCAGCAGCCAACCGGGACAGGGCAATCAGCCCCAGCATTTT
-,15,TRBD1,TRBJ1-4,TRBV4-1,CASSQGQGNNEKLFF,TGCGCCAGCAGCCAAGGACAGGGGAATAATGAAAAACTGTTTTTT
few,14,-,TRBJ1-1,TRBV5-4,CASSLVGARTEAFF,TGTGCCAGCAGCTTGGTAGGGGCCCGTACTGAAGCTTTCTTT
-,13,-,TRBJ2-5,TRBV10-2,CASSEVSQETQYF,TGCGCCAGCAGTGAGGTATCGCAAGAGACCCAGTACTTC
-,14,-,TRBJ2-5,TRBV6-1,CASSEGGGVGTQYF,TGTGCCAGCAGTGAAGGCGGAGGTGTGGGGACCCAGTACTTC
-,14,-,TRBJ1-5,TRBV19,CASSIGGAGQPQHF,TGTGCCAGTAGTATTGGGGGGGCCGGTCAGCCCCAGCATTTT
-,16,-,TRBJ2-1,TRBV24-1,CATSDLSGGAYNEQFF,TGTGCCACCAGTGATTTGTCGGGGGGCGCCTACAATGAGCAGTTCTTC
-,16,-,TRBJ1-4,TRBV11-2,CASSFFTNPTNEKLFF,TGTGCCAGCAGCTTTTTCACAAACCCAACTAATGAAAAACTGTTTTTT
-,15,-,TRBJ2-7,TRBV4-2,CASSQGPGTLGEQYF,TGTGCCAGCAGCCAAGGTCCAGGAACCCTCGGCGAGCAGTACTTC
-,14,TRBD1,TRBJ1-6,TRBV6-5,CASSWTGANSPLHF,TGTGCCAGCAGCTGGACAGGGGCCAATTCACCCCTCCACTTT
-,15,-,TRBJ1-4,TRBV5-4,CASSTQGGGNEKLFF,TGTGCCAGCAGCACGCAGGGCGGGGGTAATGAAAAACTGTTTTTT
once,14,-,TRBJ2-2,TRBV27,CASSWQTNTGELFF,TGTGCCAGCAGTTGGCAAACCAACACCGGGGAGCTGTTTTTT
-,16,TRBD1,TRBJ2-7,TRBV7-2,CASSPSEDRSSSEQYF,TGTGCCAGCAGCCCCTCAGAGGACAGGTCATCGTCCGAGCAGTACTTC
medium-sized,15,TRBD1,TRBJ2-3,TRBV7-8,CASSGSWTGEDTQYF,TGTGCCAGCAGCGGCTCCTGGACAGGGGAAGATACGCAGTATTTT